These 32 T cell receptor beta chains share one sample of origin, sequenced in a study of CD8 T cells in Susac syndrome. RNA in amounts of roughly 0.5 to 1 ug was reverse transcribed with random hexamers. TCRdb redid the calling of the immunoSEQ multiplex PCR reads with MiXCR, one entry per CDR3 protein. The profile covers 150,000 to 160,000 distinct CDR3 sequences, with approximately 95% appearing a single time and 0.15% to 0.2% taken by the ten largest. Sequenced: CD4+ T cells from PBMCs. The source of these receptors is a human donor with Susac syndrome.

This clonotype was counted a single time. The rearrangement uses TRBV29-1 and TRBJ1-1, with a possible D match to TRBD1 (6 bases). CDR3 length: 12 amino acids. V was cut by 3 bases and J by 7 bases, with 12 bases left in between. Germline V CDR1 and CDR2: SQVTM, ANQGSEA. This CDR3 is CSVDETGLEAFF. The CDR3 nucleotides are TGCAGCGTTGATGAAACAGGGCTTGAAGCTTTCTTT.

This rearrangement joins TRBV20-1 to TRBJ1-1, with D hard to call. CDR1 is DFQATT and CDR2 is SNEGSKA in the germline V gene (reference sequence). The CDR3 has 11 amino acids. Trimming left V 1 base short and J 7 bases short, with 7 bases between. Here the CDR3 reads CSARGTNEAFF. The DNA for the CDR3 is TGCAGTGCTAGAGGGACTAATGAAGCTTTCTTT.

J is TRBJ2-3 and V is TRBV29-1; 9 bases agree with TRBD2. V dropped 3 bases and J dropped 2; count of bases not matched to a gene: 9. This CDR3 spans 16 amino acids. Germline lookup yields CDR1 SQVTM and CDR2 ANQGSEA. CDR3 protein: CSVDSLAGSSTDTQYF. In DNA form, the CDR3 reads TGCAGCGTTGACTCCCTAGCGGGGAGTTCCACAGATACGCAGTATTTT.

This sequence joins TRBV14 and TRBJ2-3; D gene ambiguous. Germline V gene lookup returns CDR1 SGHDN and CDR2 FVKESK. The CDR3 is 17 amino acids. V was shortened by 5 bases and J by 0 bases, with 18 bases between the two germline ends. CDR3 loop: CASSESLQISSTDTQYF. In DNA form, the CDR3 reads TGTGCCAGCAGCGAAAGTCTACAGATTTCTAGCACAGATACGCAGTATTTT.

The rearrangement joins TRBV14 to TRBJ1-6, with TRBD1 matching over 9 bases. CDR1 and CDR2 (germline): SGHDN, FVKESK. The V gene end was trimmed by 4 bases and the J gene end by 6 bases; junction bases not matched to a gene: 7. This CDR3 is built from 16 residues. The CDR3 DNA sequence: TGTGCCAGCAGCCTTAGACAGGGGGTTTCTAATTCACCCCTCCACTTT. Translation: CASSLRQGVSNSPLHF.

The chain joins TRBV5-4 to TRBJ2-7, with a weak D call TRBD1 (5 bases). The germline V gene encodes CDR1 SGHNT and CDR2 YYREEE (reference sequence). The V gene lost 2 bases and the J gene lost 7 bases, with 19 bases spanning the gap. This CDR3 is 15 amino acids long. The CDR3 is CASSFERQPFMEQYF. The CDR3 DNA is TGTGCCAGCAGCTTCGAAAGACAGCCCTTTATGGAGCAGTACTTC.

The rearrangement links TRBV9 to TRBJ2-7; tentatively, D is TRBD1 (5 bases). Trimming pared 3 bases from V and 7 bases from J, leaving 14 bases between. Germline CDR1 reads SGDLS; CDR2 reads YYNGEE. The CDR3 spans 13 residues. DNA for the CDR3: TGTGCCAGCAGCGAATCTCCAGGGCGGGAGCAGTACTTC. Translated, it gives CASSESPGREQYF.

In its sample, this clonotype was seen once. The V call is TRBV11-2, the J call TRBJ2-4, with D possibly matching TRBD1 (6 bases). The germline V gene encodes CDR1 SGHAT and CDR2 FQNNGV. The CDR3 covers 14 residues. The V gene lost 0 bases and the J gene lost 9 bases, with 12 bases spanning the gap. DNA for the CDR3: TGTGCCAGCAGCTTAGACAGGGGCGTTCGCATTCAGTACTTC. This encodes CASSLDRGVRIQYF.

The chain combines TRBV20-1 with TRBJ1-2, with TRBD1 matching 12 bases. V shed 5 bases, J shed 3 bases, and the junction held 7 bases outside the gene matches. The CDR3 is made up of 15 amino acids. Looked up from germline, CDR1 is DFQATT and CDR2 is SNEGSKA (reference sequence). The CDR3 reads CSAPGTGGGDYGYTF. In DNA form, the CDR3 reads TGCAGTGCTCCCGGGACAGGGGGCGGAGACTATGGCTACACCTTC.

This clonotype is a singleton in its sample. The chain joins TRBV20-1 to TRBJ2-7; D is tentatively TRBD1 or TRBD2 (5 bases each). This CDR3 is built from 14 residues. Between the trimmed V and J ends, which lost 1 base and 3 bases, there was a span of 13 bases. Germline V gene lookup returns CDR1 DFQATT and CDR2 SNEGSKA (reference sequence). CDR3 protein: CSARAGSELYEQYF. Here the CDR3 DNA reads TGCAGTGCTAGAGCAGGGAGTGAACTCTACGAGCAGTACTTC.

The rearrangement uses TRBV5-1 and TRBJ2-7; D is unclear. CDR3 length equals 15 residues. Trimming pared 1 base from V and 0 bases from J, leaving 11 bases between. CDR1 SGHRS and CDR2 YFSETQ come from the germline V gene. The CDR3 coding sequence is TGCGCCAGCAGCTTGATGGACCCCTACTCCTACGAGCAGTACTTC. This encodes CASSLMDPYSYEQYF.

A single count supports this clonotype. The V gene is TRBV6-5, the J gene TRBJ2-6, with D possibly being TRBD1 or TRBD2 (5 bases each). Looked up from germline, CDR1 is MNHEY and CDR2 is SVGAGI. V lost 0 bases to trimming and J lost 2 bases, with 5 bases between them. The CDR3 consists of 15 residues. The CDR3 region is CASSYSGAGANVLTF. CDR3 nucleotide sequence: TGTGCCAGCAGTTACTCGGGGGCTGGGGCCAACGTCCTGACTTTC.

The chain links TRBV20-1 to TRBJ2-1; 10 positions match TRBD1. The CDR3 covers 13 residues. CDR1 is DFQATT and CDR2 is SNEGSKA in the germline V gene (reference sequence). J lost 6 bases, V lost 6 bases, and 5 bases had no gene match. Written as DNA, the CDR3 is TGCAGTGCCGTTAGGACAGGGGGCAATGAGCAGTTCTTC. Translation: CSAVRTGGNEQFF.

J is TRBJ2-7 and V is TRBV7-8, with D perhaps being TRBD1 or TRBD2 (6 bases each). In germline, CDR1 is SGHVS, CDR2 FQNEAQ. This CDR3 contains 13 residues. Trimming cost V 5 bases and J 6 bases, with 14 bases left between them. This CDR3 is CASSPIWGAEQYF. Here the CDR3 DNA reads TGTGCCAGCAGCCCTATATGGGGGGCCGAGCAGTACTTC.

This rearrangement joins TRBV5-1 to TRBJ1-5; 9 nucleotides agree with TRBD1. Germline values: CDR1 SGHRS, CDR2 YFSETQ. CDR3 length: 16 amino acids. The trim removed 4 bases at V and 6 bases at J, leaving 11 bases unmatched. The CDR3 DNA reads as TGCGCCAGCAGCCCGGACGTACAGGGGGCAGGTCAGCCCCAGCATTTT. Protein product: CASSPDVQGAGQPQHF.

This sequence joins TRBV15 and TRBJ1-4; tentatively, D is TRBD1 (6 bases). The CDR3 has 15 residues. V was cut by 0 bases and J by 8 bases, with 13 bases left in between. CDR1 LNHNV and CDR2 YYDKDF come from the germline V gene (reference sequence). This CDR3 reads CATSRDPRGGEKLFF. The CDR3 DNA sequence: TGTGCCACCAGCAGAGATCCCAGGGGAGGAGAAAAACTGTTTTTT.

This chain connects TRBV5-4 to TRBJ2-4, with 8 bases matching TRBD2. Germline lookup yields CDR1 SGHNT and CDR2 YYREEE (reference sequence). With V trimmed by 4 bases and J by 3 bases, 3 bases remained unmatched. This CDR3 comprises 14 residues. Here the CDR3 DNA reads TGTGCCAGCAGCGGCGGGGGGAGCAAAAACATTCAGTACTTC. Residues: CASSGGGSKNIQYF.

The chain recombines TRBV7-2 with TRBJ2-7, with a weak D call TRBD2 (5 bases). The CDR3 is 15 amino acids. Trimming shortened V by 4 bases and J by 1 base, and 14 bases separated the two germline ends. Germline CDR1 and CDR2: SGHTA and FQGNSA. CDR3 region: CASSSQLLGSYEQYF. CDR3 coding DNA: TGTGCCAGCAGCTCACAACTACTAGGGTCCTACGAGCAGTACTTC.

The chain is built from TRBV7-9 and TRBJ2-1; D is unclear. Germline CDR1 reads SEHNR; CDR2 reads FQNEAQ (reference sequence). The CDR3 is 13 amino acids. Trimming cost V 2 bases and J 7 bases, with 9 bases left between them. The CDR3 coding sequence is TGTGCCAGCAGCTTATATGGGAAAAATGAGCAGTTCTTC. It codes for CASSLYGKNEQFF.

A single count supports this clonotype. This sequence joins TRBV3-1 and TRBJ2-7; TRBD1 matches at 9 bases. CDR1 and CDR2 (germline): LGHDT, YNNKEL (reference sequence). CDR3 length: 16 residues. J gave up 2 bases and V 4 bases, and 9 bases lay outside the gene matches. As DNA, the CDR3 is TGTGCCAGCAGCCCCCGGGACAGGGCCCTGACCTACGAGCAGTACTTC. This codes for CASSPRDRALTYEQYF.

This clonotype has a single count. This sequence joins TRBV7-9 and TRBJ2-1; 10 positions agree with TRBD1. The CDR3 contains 14 residues. The V segment lost 8 bases and the J segment 8 bases; nucleotides outside the gene matches: 9. CDR1 is SEHNR, CDR2 FQNEAQ, per germline (reference sequence). This CDR3 is CASQKDRGFDEQFF. CDR3 DNA sequence: TGTGCCAGCCAAAAGGACAGGGGGTTCGATGAGCAGTTCTTC.

This clonotype was seen once. This chain uses TRBV12-3 or TRBV12-4 with TRBJ1-5, with unresolved D. The length of the CDR3 is 13 residues. Trimming left V 5 bases short and J 6 bases short, with 11 bases between. CDR3: CASSPRWGQPQHF. DNA for the CDR3: TGTGCCAGCAGTCCCCGTTGGGGTCAGCCCCAGCATTTT.

This clonotype has a handful of counts. This chain joins TRBV7-3 and TRBJ2-2; D gene uncertain. V lost 5 bases to trimming and J lost 1 base, with 5 bases between them. CDR1 is SGHTA and CDR2 is FQGTGA in the germline V gene. The CDR3 runs 13 residues. This CDR3 reads CASSNRNTGELFF. Here the CDR3 DNA reads TGTGCCAGCAGCAATAGGAACACCGGGGAGCTGTTTTTT.

The chain uses TRBV20-1 and TRBJ2-7; TRBD2 agrees at 9 bases. V shed 0 bases, J shed 3 bases, and the junction held 15 bases outside the gene matches. Germline loops: CDR1 DFQATT, CDR2 SNEGSKA (reference sequence). The CDR3 runs 18 residues. CDR3 sequence (DNA): TGCAGTGCTAGAGACTTAGGCGGGGGGGGCCTCTGGAGCTACGAGCAGTACTTC. Its protein is CSARDLGGGGLWSYEQYF.

CDR3 protein: CASGGQAGPSYEQYF. CDR3 sequence (DNA): TGTGCCAGCGGGGGTCAAGCGGGACCCTCCTACGAGCAGTACTTC. The chain couples TRBV7-2 to TRBJ2-7, with 7 bases matching TRBD2. The trim removed 8 bases at V and 0 bases at J, leaving 10 bases unmatched. The V gene's germline CDR1 is SGHTA and CDR2 FQGNSA. This CDR3 contains 15 residues.

The rearrangement joins TRBV5-1 to TRBJ2-7; possibly TRBD2 for D (5 bases). CDR3 length equals 13 residues. Trimming removed 4 bases from V and 4 bases from J, with 12 bases in between. Germline CDR1 reads SGHRS; CDR2 reads YFSETQ. The DNA of the CDR3 is TGCGCCAGCAGCCCGAGGGCAGAGTACGAGCAGTACTTC. This sequence encodes CASSPRAEYEQYF.

This clonotype was found a few times. This CDR3 is CASSRDYGYTF. DNA for the CDR3: TGTGCCAGCAGCCGGGATTATGGCTACACCTTC. The V call is TRBV4-2, the J call TRBJ1-2; D is unclear. Trimming stripped 4 bases from V and 5 bases from J, with 5 bases between. Germline V gene sequence: CDR1 LGHNA, CDR2 YNFKEQ. CDR3 length: 11 residues.

This chain connects TRBV18 to TRBJ2-7; 9 bases fit TRBD1. Trimming took 8 bases from V and 2 from J; bases not matched to a gene: 7. Germline values: CDR1 KGHSH, CDR2 LQKENI. This CDR3 contains 14 residues. In DNA, the CDR3 is TGTGCCAGCCGAATAGGACAGGGGCCCTACGAGCAGTACTTC. Translated, it gives CASRIGQGPYEQYF.

The V call is TRBV12-3 or TRBV12-4, the J call TRBJ2-5; TRBD1 or TRBD2 may be the D gene (5 bases each). Trimming took 6 bases from V and 3 from J, leaving 17 bases between them. The CDR3 is 15 residues long. CDR3 protein: CASRRHRGREETQYF. CDR3 sequence (DNA): TGTGCCAGCAGACGCCATCGGGGCAGGGAAGAGACCCAGTACTTC.

J is TRBJ2-2 and V is TRBV29-1, with a weak D call TRBD1 (5 bases). The V gene's germline CDR1 is SQVTM and CDR2 ANQGSEA. The CDR3 sequence is 14 residues long. The ends were cut back, 3 bases at V and 5 bases at J, with 13 bases in the middle. CDR3 DNA sequence: TGCAGCGTTGAGTGGCAGGGAAAAACCGGGGAGCTGTTTTTT. Residues: CSVEWQGKTGELFF.

V and J are TRBV20-1 and TRBJ2-5; TRBD1 aligns across 7 bases. The V segment lost 7 bases and the J segment 4 bases; nucleotides outside the gene matches: 9. CDR3 length: 13 amino acids. The V gene's germline CDR1 is DFQATT and CDR2 SNEGSKA (reference sequence). The CDR3 DNA reads as TGCAGTGTTGACACAGGGGCCCGAGAGACCCAGTACTTC. Its translation: CSVDTGARETQYF.

The chain combines TRBV3-1 with TRBJ1-2; D not certain. The V gene's germline CDR1 is LGHDT and CDR2 YNNKEL (reference sequence). Trimming took 3 bases from V and 9 from J, leaving 14 bases between them. This CDR3 contains 13 residues. CDR3 protein: CASSHRREGSYTF. The CDR3 bases are TGTGCCAGCAGCCACAGGAGGGAAGGGAGCTACACCTTC.